These 13 T cell receptor beta chains share one sample of origin, sequenced in a study of cytomegalovirus exposure and HLA in healthy donors (TCRdb year 2017). The receptor library was made with the immunoSEQ multiplex PCR assay. For the multiplex PCR, a mixture combining 60 forward primers for TCR Vbeta segments and 13 reverse primers for TCR Jbeta segments was used. TCRdb took this table from immuneACCESS and kept in-frame rearrangements with V and J called. Such tables lack part of the clones; where checked against another copy, unresolved V genes explain under half of the gap, and the rest is unexplained. Across this sample there are 150,000 to 200,000 clones, with approximately 72% seen only once. The ten top clones hold approximately 7.1% of the sample. Specimen: PBMCs. The origin of the receptors is a man aged 40-55 years in good health and CMV-seropositive.

The chain couples TRBV9 to TRBJ2-2; D gene unclear. V gave up 0 bases and J gave up 5 bases, with 5 bases separating them. This CDR3 has 13 amino acids. Per germline, CDR1 SGDLS and CDR2 YYNGEE. The CDR3 coding sequence is TGTGCCAGCAGCGTAGGAGTGACCGGGGAGCTGTTTTTT. It codes for CASSVGVTGELFF.

J is TRBJ2-4 and V is TRBV2, with 9 positions matching TRBD1. This CDR3 region has 13 residues. Losses at the gene ends were 4 bases for V and 14 bases for J; bases not matched to a gene: 9. Germline V gene sequence: CDR1 SNHLY, CDR2 FYNNEI. The CDR3 coding sequence is TGTGCCAGCAGTGGGGACAGGGTTAGGGTAAAGTACTTC. It encodes CASSGDRVRVKYF.

V usage is TRBV5-1 and J usage is TRBJ1-3; possibly TRBD1 for D (5 bases). V lost 4 bases to trimming and J lost 2 bases, with 10 bases between them. The CDR3 is 14 residues long. The V gene's germline CDR1 is SGHRS and CDR2 YFSETQ. The CDR3 nucleotides are TGCGCCAGCAGCCCGGGGGGGGCTGGAAACACCATATATTTT. Encoded protein: CASSPGGAGNTIYF.

V is TRBV7-9 and J is TRBJ2-7, with 7 positions matching TRBD1. Germline CDR1 is SEHNR and CDR2 is FQNEAQ (reference sequence). The CDR3 extends over 15 amino acids. V lost 0 bases, J lost 2 bases, and 4 bases stayed unmatched. As DNA, the CDR3 is TGTGCCAGCAGCTTAGCCGGGACAGCTACCTACGAGCAGTACTTC. Protein sequence: CASSLAGTATYEQYF.

V and J are TRBV6-6 and TRBJ1-5; 7 bases map to TRBD1. V gave up 2 bases and J gave up 2 bases; unmatched junction bases: 6. The CDR3 totals 16 residues. CDR1 and CDR2 (germline): MNHNY, SVGAGI (reference sequence). As DNA, the CDR3 is TGTGCCAGCAGTTACACAGGGGTAGGGGGCAATCAGCCCCAGCATTTT. Translating it yields CASSYTGVGGNQPQHF.

V is TRBV30 and J is TRBJ1-6, with D unresolved. CDR3 length: 13 amino acids. Deletions cut 3 bases from V and 4 bases from J, with 7 bases between. The germline gives CDR1 GTSNPN, CDR2 SVGIG (reference sequence). CDR3 sequence (DNA): TGTGCCTGGAGAGGAGAATATAATTCACCCCTCCACTTT. It encodes CAWRGEYNSPLHF.

This CDR3 reads CASSSGTPKTDTQYF. CDR3 nucleotide sequence: TGTGCCAGCAGCTCCGGGACACCAAAGACAGATACGCAGTATTTT. The chain recombines TRBV5-6 with TRBJ2-3, with D maybe TRBD1 (6 bases). Trimming pared 3 bases from V and 3 bases from J, leaving 14 bases between. Germline CDR1 SGHDT, CDR2 YYEEEE. The CDR3 runs 15 residues.

This clone was detected only a few times. V usage is TRBV19 and J usage is TRBJ2-1; 7 bases line up with TRBD2. V lost 3 bases and J lost 5; bases outside the gene matches: 4. CDR3 size: 14 residues. Germline lookup yields CDR1 LNHDA and CDR2 SQIVND (reference sequence). The CDR3 sequence is CASSMGRVDNEQFF. The CDR3 DNA sequence: TGTGCCAGTAGTATGGGGAGGGTCGACAATGAGCAGTTCTTC. Based on the CDR3 plus reference TRBV19 and TRBJ2-1, the full variable domain is DGGITQSPKYLFRKEGQNVTLSCEQNLNHDAMYWYRQDPGQGLRLIYYSQIVNDFQKGDIAEGYSVSREKKESFPLTVTSAQKNPTAFYLCASSMGRVDNEQFFGPGTRLTVL.

This chain connects TRBV5-1 to TRBJ1-2; 7 bases map to TRBD1. Germline V lookup: CDR1 SGHRS, CDR2 YFSETQ. CDR3 size: 15 residues. J gave up 2 bases and V 0 bases, and 4 bases lay outside the gene matches. The CDR3, as DNA: TGCGCCAGCAGCTTGGTGACAGGGTCCAACTATGGCTACACCTTC. Protein: CASSLVTGSNYGYTF.

The chain links TRBV4-1 to TRBJ1-5; D is ambiguous. Germline CDR1 and CDR2: MGHRA and YSYEKL. The CDR3 runs to 16 residues. Trimming removed 0 bases from V and 3 bases from J, with 12 bases in between. The CDR3 coding sequence is TGCGCCAGCAGCCAAGATCTTTCGGGAATCAATCAGCCCCAGCATTTT. Translating gives CASSQDLSGINQPQHF.

J is TRBJ2-1 and V is TRBV10-3; D uncertain. Germline V CDR1 and CDR2: ENHRY, SYGVKD. V gave up 10 bases and J gave up 7 bases, with 14 bases separating them. The CDR3 has 12 residues. CDR3 sequence reads: CATKEPRNEQFF. CDR3 sequence (DNA): TGTGCCACCAAAGAACCGCGGAATGAGCAGTTCTTC.

J is TRBJ2-7 and V is TRBV10-3; D is perhaps TRBD2 (6 bases). V lost 2 bases to trimming and J lost 4 bases, with 12 bases between them. Germline assignment: CDR1 ENHRY and CDR2 SYGVKD. The CDR3 totals 14 residues. The CDR3 here is CAISELGREYEQYF. The CDR3 DNA sequence: TGTGCCATCAGTGAGCTCGGACGGGAGTACGAGCAGTACTTC.

This clone came up once. DNA of the CDR3: TGTGCCAGCAGCTTAAAGAGTAGCAATCAGCCCCAGCATTTT. The encoded protein is CASSLKSSNQPQHF. The rearrangement joins TRBV7-2 to TRBJ1-5; no firm D call. The germline V and J ends were trimmed by 2 bases and 0 bases, with 5 bases remaining between them. This CDR3 region has 14 residues. Germline-derived CDR1 and CDR2 are SGHTA and FQGNSA.